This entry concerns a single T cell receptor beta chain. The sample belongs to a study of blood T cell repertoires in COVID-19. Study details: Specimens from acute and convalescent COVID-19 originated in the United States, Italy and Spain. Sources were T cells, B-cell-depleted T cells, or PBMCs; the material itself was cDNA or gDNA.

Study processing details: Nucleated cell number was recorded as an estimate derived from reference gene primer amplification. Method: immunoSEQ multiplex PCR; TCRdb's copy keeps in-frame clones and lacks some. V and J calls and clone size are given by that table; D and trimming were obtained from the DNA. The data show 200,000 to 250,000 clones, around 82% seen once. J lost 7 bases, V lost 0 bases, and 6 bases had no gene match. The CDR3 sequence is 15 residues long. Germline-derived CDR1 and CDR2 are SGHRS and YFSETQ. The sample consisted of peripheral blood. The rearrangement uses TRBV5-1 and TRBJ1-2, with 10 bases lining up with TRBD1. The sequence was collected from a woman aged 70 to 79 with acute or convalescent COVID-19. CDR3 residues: CASSLGPGQGFGYTF. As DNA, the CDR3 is TGCGCCAGCAGCTTGGGTCCGGGACAGGGGTTTGGCTACACCTTC.